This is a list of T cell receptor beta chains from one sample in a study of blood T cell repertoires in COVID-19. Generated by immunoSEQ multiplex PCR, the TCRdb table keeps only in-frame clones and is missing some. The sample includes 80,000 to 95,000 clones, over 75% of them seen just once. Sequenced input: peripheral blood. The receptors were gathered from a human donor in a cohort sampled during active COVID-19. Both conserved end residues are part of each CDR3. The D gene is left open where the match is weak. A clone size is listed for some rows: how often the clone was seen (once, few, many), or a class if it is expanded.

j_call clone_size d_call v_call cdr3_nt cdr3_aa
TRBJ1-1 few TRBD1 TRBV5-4 TGTGCCAGCAGCGGGACAGAGTTTAACACTGAAGCTTTCTTT CASSGTEFNTEAFF
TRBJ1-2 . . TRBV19 TGTGCCAGTAGTATAGGACCGGGATTGTATGGCTACACCTTC CASSIGPGLYGYTF
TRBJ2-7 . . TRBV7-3 TGTGCCAGCAGCTCCCCCGGCTACGAGCAGTACTTC CASSSPGYEQYF
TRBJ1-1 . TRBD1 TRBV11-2 TGTGCCAGCAGCTGGGGACAGTTTGCTTTCTTT CASSWGQFAFF
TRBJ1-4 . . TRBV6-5 TGTGCCAGCAGTTCAGGGGATGCAACTAATGAAAAACTGTTTTTT CASSSGDATNEKLFF
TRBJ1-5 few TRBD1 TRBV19 TGTGCCAGTAGCACAGGGACAGGGATTGGCAATCAGCCCCAGCATTTT CASSTGTGIGNQPQHF
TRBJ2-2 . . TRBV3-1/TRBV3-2 TGTGCCAGCAGCCAACCCCGACGGGGCGGGATAAACCCCGGGGAGCTGTTTTTT CASSQPRRGGINPGELFF
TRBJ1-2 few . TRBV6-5 TGTGCCAGCAGCCCACAGGTGGACTATGGCTACACCTTC CASSPQVDYGYTF
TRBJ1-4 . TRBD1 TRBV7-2 TGTGCCAGCAGCTGGACAGGGAGGGATGAAAAACTGTTTTTT CASSWTGRDEKLFF
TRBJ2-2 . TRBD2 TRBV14 TGTGCCAGCAGCCATGGGACTAGCGGGAGGACCGGGGAGCTGTTTTTT CASSHGTSGRTGELFF
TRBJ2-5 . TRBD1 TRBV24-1 TGTGCCACCAGTGATAGGACAGGGGTGTACCAAGAGACCCAGTACTTC CATSDRTGVYQETQYF
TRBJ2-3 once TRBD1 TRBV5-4 TGTGCCAGCAGCCCCAGACAGGGCCCTAGCACAGATACGCAGTATTTT CASSPRQGPSTDTQYF
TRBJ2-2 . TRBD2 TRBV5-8 TGTGCCAGCAGTCATGGGCTTAGCGGGGGCACCGGGGAGCTGTTTTTT CASSHGLSGGTGELFF
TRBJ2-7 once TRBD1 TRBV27 TGTGCCAGCAGCCCTTACCTAGGACAGGATAACTCCTACGAGCAGTACTTC CASSPYLGQDNSYEQYF
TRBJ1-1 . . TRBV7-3 TGTGCCAGCAGCTTATTCCCCTCGGGAACTGAAGCTTTCTTT CASSLFPSGTEAFF
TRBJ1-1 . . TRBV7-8 TGTGCCAGCAGCTTAGATTCATCTGAAGCTTTCTTT CASSLDSSEAFF
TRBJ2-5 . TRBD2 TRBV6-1 TGTGCCAGCAGGGAAGTAGCGGGGGGGCAAGAGACCCAGTACTTC CASREVAGGQETQYF
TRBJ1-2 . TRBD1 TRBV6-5 TGTGCCAGCAGTCGCGGGACAGGGTTCTATGGCTACACCTTC CASSRGTGFYGYTF
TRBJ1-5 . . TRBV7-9 TGTGCCAGCAGCTTAACCAGTACCAATCAGCCCCAGCATTTT CASSLTSTNQPQHF
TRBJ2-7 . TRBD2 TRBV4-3 TGCGCCAGCAGCCAAGACGGCGGGGGCTCCTACGAGCAGTACTTC CASSQDGGGSYEQYF
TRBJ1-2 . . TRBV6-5 TGTGCCAGCCGTCCGTCCGCGGGGGGCGGCTACACCTTC CASRPSAGGGYTF
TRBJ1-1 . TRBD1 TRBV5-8 TGTGCCAGCAGCTTAACGGGACAGCGAGGTGAAGCTTTCTTT CASSLTGQRGEAFF